These 32 T cell receptor beta chains came from one sample sequenced in a study of neurological immune-mediated disorders. TCRdb used MiXCR to reprocess the 5' RACE reads, holding one entry per CDR3 protein. The sample has 46,000 or so distinct CDR3 sequences; 10% are singletons. Sequencing used PBMCs. Receptors originate from a middle-aged woman with HTLV-1-associated myelopathy (HAM/TSP).

This clonotype was seen many times. The chain has TRBV12-3 or TRBV12-4 and TRBJ1-3, with 8 bases aligning to TRBD1. This CDR3 contains 15 residues. J lost 2 bases, V lost 6 bases, and 6 bases had no gene match. In DNA form, the CDR3 reads TGTGCCAGCAGCCCTCAGGGGGCCCCTGGAAACACCATATATTTT. Its protein product is CASSPQGAPGNTIYF.

The chain joins TRBV7-2 to TRBJ2-2, with a weak D call TRBD2 (5 bases). CDR1 and CDR2 (germline): SGHTA, FQGNSA. V lost 0 bases and J 2 bases, leaving 10 bases between the germline ends. The CDR3 extends over 16 amino acids. The CDR3 DNA sequence: TGTGCCAGCAGCTTAGCCCCCCCGGGAAACACCGGGGAGCTGTTTTTT. This codes for CASSLAPPGNTGELFF.

This clonotype was recorded at least ten times. The gene calls are TRBV4-1 and TRBJ2-3, with 12 bases identical to TRBD2. The trim removed 6 bases at V and 8 bases at J, leaving 9 bases unmatched. The germline V gene encodes CDR1 MGHRA and CDR2 YSYEKL. The CDR3 sequence is 15 residues long. CDR3 sequence reads: CASRKLAGGQGTQYF. DNA of the CDR3: TGCGCCAGCAGAAAACTAGCGGGGGGTCAGGGTACGCAGTATTTT.

This clonotype is deemed medium-sized. The chain links TRBV5-1 to TRBJ2-1; 8 nucleotides agree with TRBD2. Trimming removed 1 base from V and 0 bases from J; junction bases left unmatched: 12. Looked up from germline, CDR1 is SGHRS and CDR2 is YFSETQ. The CDR3 runs to 19 residues. This CDR3 reads CASSLRPLVSGDSYNEQFF. DNA for the CDR3: TGCGCCAGCAGCTTGAGGCCCCTAGTTAGCGGGGACTCCTACAATGAGCAGTTCTTC.

The sample holds many counts of this clonotype. This chain joins TRBV18 and TRBJ1-1; TRBD1 is a possible D gene (6 bases). CDR1 is KGHSH, CDR2 LQKENI, per germline. The CDR3 loop spans 17 amino acids. Trimming pared 3 bases from V and 1 base from J, leaving 18 bases between. DNA for the CDR3: TGTGCCAGCTCACCTCAGGACAGTTTCCGGAAGAACACTGAAGCTTTCTTT. Translation: CASSPQDSFRKNTEAFF.

This clonotype was seen repeatedly, ten times or more. The rearrangement joins TRBV5-1 to TRBJ1-2; TRBD1 aligns across 9 bases. V shed 0 bases, J shed 5 bases, and the junction held 11 bases outside the gene matches. Germline CDR1 reads SGHRS; CDR2 reads YFSETQ. There are 17 residues in the CDR3. The CDR3 here is CASSLAGTGPSLYGYTF. CDR3 DNA: TGCGCCAGCAGCTTGGCCGGGACAGGGCCGTCCCTATATGGCTACACCTTC. Using reference TRBV5-1 and TRBJ1-2 for the parts outside the CDR3, the full variable domain is KAGVTQTPRYLIKTRGQQVTLSCSPISGHRSVSWYQQTPGQGLQFLFEYFSETQRNKGNFPGRFSGRQFSNSRSEMNVSTLELGDSALYLCASSLAGTGPSLYGYTFGSGTRLTVV.

The sample holds many counts of this clonotype. This chain links TRBV7-9 with TRBJ2-1; possible D gene TRBD2, 5 bases. Trimming took 2 bases from V and 6 from J, leaving 11 bases between them. From germline, CDR1 is SEHNR and CDR2 FQNEAQ (reference sequence). The CDR3 sequence is 14 residues long. CDR3 DNA: TGTGCCAGCAGCTTAATGGGAGAAGGCAATGAGCAGTTCTTC. Translation gives CASSLMGEGNEQFF.

This clonotype was found many times. The chain employs TRBV9 and TRBJ2-5; 10 nucleotides match TRBD2. Trimming at V came to 0 bases and at J to 4 bases, leaving 3 bases not matched to a gene. The CDR3 is made up of 15 amino acids. The germline V gene encodes CDR1 SGDLS and CDR2 YYNGEE. CDR3 DNA sequence: TGTGCCAGCAGCGTAGGGCTAGCGGGGGCAGAGACCCAGTACTTC. Translating gives CASSVGLAGAETQYF. Supplemented by reference TRBV9 and TRBJ2-5, the full variable domain reads DSGVTQTPKHLITATGQRVTLRCSPRSGDLSVYWYQQSLDQGLQFLIQYYNGEERAKGNILERFSAQQFPDLHSELNLSSLELGDSALYFCASSVGLAGAETQYFGPGTRLLVL.

This clonotype was counted many times. The gene calls are TRBV5-1 and TRBJ2-1, with D perhaps matching TRBD1 (6 bases). CDR3 length equals 16 residues. CDR1 and CDR2 from the germline V gene are SGHRS and YFSETQ. V lost 3 bases to trimming and J lost 0 bases, with 13 bases between them. CDR3 amino acids: CASSSTGSSSYNEQFF. CDR3 in DNA: TGCGCCAGCAGCTCTACAGGGTCGAGCTCCTACAATGAGCAGTTCTTC.

This clonotype was observed a handful of times. The chain couples TRBV5-6 to TRBJ1-5; a possible D gene is TRBD1 (6 bases). The CDR3 has 15 amino acids. Between the trimmed V and J ends, which lost 3 bases and 3 bases, there was a span of 13 bases. Germline V gene data show CDR1 as SGHDT and CDR2 as YYEEEE. The CDR3 loop is CASSSQDRNNQPQHF. The CDR3 region has the DNA TGTGCCAGCAGCTCCCAGGACAGAAACAATCAGCCCCAGCATTTT. Together with reference TRBV5-6 and TRBJ1-5, the CDR3 gives the full variable domain: DAGVTQSPTHLIKTRGQQVTLRCSPKSGHDTVSWYQQALGQGPQFIFQYYEEEERQRGNFPDRFSGHQFPNYSSELNVNALLLGDSALYLCASSSQDRNNQPQHFGDGTRLSIL.

This clonotype was counted at least ten times. Here the CDR3 reads CASSYPEGQGSGELFF. The CDR3 coding sequence is TGTGCCAGCAGTTATCCGGAGGGACAGGGTTCCGGGGAGCTGTTTTTT. The chain combines TRBV6-2 or TRBV6-3 with TRBJ2-2; 9 bases line up with TRBD1. Per the germline V gene, CDR1 is MNHEY and CDR2 is SVGEGT. V lost 3 bases to trimming and J lost 6 bases; unmatched junction nucleotides: 8. This CDR3 region has 16 residues.

This clonotype was seen many times. The V and J genes are TRBV5-1 and TRBJ2-7, with 7 bases lining up with TRBD1. This CDR3 contains 14 residues. The J segment lost 2 bases and the V segment lost 4 bases, leaving 6 bases of the junction unmatched. Germline V gives CDR1 SGHRS, CDR2 YFSETQ. In DNA, the CDR3 is TGCGCCAGCAGCGCCACAGGGGACACCTACGAGCAGTACTTC. It specifies CASSATGDTYEQYF.

This clonotype occurred many times. The V gene is TRBV29-1, the J gene TRBJ2-7, with D possibly being TRBD2 (5 bases). Trimming stripped 0 bases from V and 4 bases from J, with 13 bases between. Germline CDR1 is SQVTM and CDR2 is ANQGSEA. There are 14 residues in the CDR3. The CDR3 DNA sequence: TGCAGCGTTGAAGAACTAGGCGGTGGGTACGAGCAGTACTTC. This sequence encodes CSVEELGGGYEQYF.

This clonotype was seen many times. V is TRBV6-2 or TRBV6-3 and J is TRBJ2-7; 10 bases agree with TRBD2. The V segment lost 6 bases and the J segment 1 base; nucleotides outside the gene matches: 6. The germline gives CDR1 MNHEY, CDR2 SVGEGT. There are 15 residues in the CDR3. In nucleotides, the CDR3 is TGTGCCAGCAGGCTAGGACTAGCGGTTTCCTACGAGCAGTACTTC. Its protein is CASRLGLAVSYEQYF.

Concerning this clonotype itself: A much larger clone lies a single base off, so this may be a read error. The V gene is TRBV19, the J gene TRBJ2-2; 7 bases align to TRBD1. CDR3 length: 12 amino acids. CDR1 and CDR2 (germline): LNHDA, SQIVND (reference sequence). CDR3 bases: TGTGCCAGTGGCAGGGGGACCGAGGAGCTGTTTTTT. Its protein product is CASGRGTEELFF.

This clonotype was seen ten or more times. The chain joins TRBV20-1 to TRBJ2-1; D is possibly TRBD1 (6 bases). Germline V gives CDR1 DFQATT, CDR2 SNEGSKA (reference sequence). The CDR3 is made up of 15 amino acids. Between the trimmed V and J ends, which lost 6 bases and 0 bases, there was a span of 15 bases. The CDR3 DNA sequence: TGCAGTGCCTGGTCGGGGACAAGCTCCTACAATGAGCAGTTCTTC. It translates to CSAWSGTSSYNEQFF.

The table lists this clonotype with many counts. The chain recombines TRBV15 with TRBJ2-1, with 7 bases identical to TRBD2. This CDR3 region has 16 residues. Germline V gives CDR1 LNHNV, CDR2 YYDKDF (reference sequence). Unmatched junction bases numbered 8, after V lost 1 base and J lost 5 bases. The DNA for the CDR3 is TGTGCCACCAGCAGAGGGGGGGGTCAGGTGGACAATGAGCAGTTCTTC. This gives the protein CATSRGGGQVDNEQFF.

There are many counts of this clonotype. The chain couples TRBV5-1 to TRBJ2-7; D is unclear. Per germline, CDR1 SGHRS and CDR2 YFSETQ. V was clipped by 4 bases and J by 3 bases, with 14 bases between them. The CDR3 runs 14 residues. CDR3 nucleotide sequence: TGCGCCAGCAGCCTAGACCGGCCAAACTACGAGCAGTACTTC. This gives the protein CASSLDRPNYEQYF. Drawing the rest from reference TRBV5-1 and TRBJ2-7, the complete variable domain is KAGVTQTPRYLIKTRGQQVTLSCSPISGHRSVSWYQQTPGQGLQFLFEYFSETQRNKGNFPGRFSGRQFSNSRSEMNVSTLELGDSALYLCASSLDRPNYEQYFGPGTRLTVT.

This clonotype was counted at least ten times. The chain employs TRBV6-2 or TRBV6-3 and TRBJ2-1, with a tentative D call TRBD1 (6 bases). The V end was cut by 4 bases, the J end by 5 bases, with 21 bases between. The CDR3 runs to 17 residues. Germline assignment: CDR1 MNHEY and CDR2 SVGEGT. CDR3 nucleotides: TGTGCCAGCAGTTTCCCGACAGGAACATATACTGACAATGAGCAGTTCTTC. Translated: CASSFPTGTYTDNEQFF.

The sample holds a few counts of this clonotype. J is TRBJ2-1 and V is TRBV7-2, with 12 nucleotides matching TRBD2. After removal of 1 base from V and 12 bases from J, the junction contained 16 bases not matched to a gene. The germline CDR1 and CDR2 sequences are SGHTA and FQGNSA. The CDR3 runs 18 residues. CDR3 region: CASSLGTLLAGGPRGQFF. The CDR3 region has the DNA TGTGCCAGCAGCTTAGGAACTCTTCTAGCGGGGGGGCCGAGGGGGCAGTTCTTC.

This clonotype was found many times. The J gene is TRBJ2-1, the V gene TRBV5-1; no clear D. With 5 bases removed from V and 8 bases from J, the gap between germline ends came to 8 bases. The CDR3 totals 11 residues. The germline CDR1 and CDR2 sequences are SGHRS and YFSETQ. The DNA of the CDR3 is TGCGCCAGCAGACTTGGAGATGAGCAGTTCTTC. Its protein product is CASRLGDEQFF.

At least ten counts were recorded for this clonotype. The chain links TRBV5-8 to TRBJ2-5, with D possibly TRBD2 on 5 matching bases. V was shortened by 5 bases and J by 2 bases, with 13 bases between the two germline ends. CDR3 length: 14 residues. Germline V gives CDR1 SGHTS, CDR2 YDEGEE. DNA of the CDR3: TGTGCCAGCAGTCCCGCCGGGGTTCAAGAGACCCAGTACTTC. Encoded protein: CASSPAGVQETQYF.

This clonotype appeared many times. The chain carries TRBV10-3 and TRBJ1-2, with a tentative D call TRBD1 (6 bases). CDR1 is ENHRY and CDR2 is SYGVKD in the germline V gene. CDR3 size: 13 residues. V was trimmed by 4 bases and J by 6 bases, leaving 12 bases between them. The chain's CDR3 is CAISGQERDGYTF. The CDR3 DNA is TGTGCCATCAGTGGACAGGAGAGGGATGGCTACACCTTC.

This clonotype showed up many times. The genes are TRBV12-3 or TRBV12-4 and TRBJ2-7; 10 bases line up with TRBD1. The CDR3 is 15 amino acids. Unmatched junction bases numbered 8, after V lost 4 bases and J lost 5 bases. The CDR3 nucleotides read TGTGCCAGCAGTTCGTGGGGACAGGGGCTCCACGAGCAGTACTTC. Translating gives CASSSWGQGLHEQYF.

This clonotype was seen more than once but under ten times. The chain is built from TRBV12-3 or TRBV12-4 and TRBJ2-5; 12 bases align to TRBD2. The CDR3 is 15 residues long. J lost 5 bases, V lost 7 bases, and 8 bases had no gene match. CDR3 protein: CASTSLAGGRETQYF. In DNA, the CDR3 is TGTGCCAGCACCTCCCTAGCGGGGGGGCGGGAGACCCAGTACTTC.

This clonotype was counted many times. The J gene is TRBJ1-1, the V gene TRBV29-1, with unresolved D. This CDR3 has 13 amino acids. V was trimmed by 4 bases and J by 0 bases, leaving 9 bases between them. Germline assignment: CDR1 SQVTM and CDR2 ANQGSEA. The CDR3 sequence is CSVVRPMNTEAFF. The CDR3 nucleotides read TGCAGCGTTGTACGACCCATGAACACTGAAGCTTTCTTT. Full variable domain (remainder filled in from reference TRBV29-1 and TRBJ1-1): SAVISQKPSRDICQRGTSLTIQCQVDSQVTMMFWYRQQPGQSLTLIATANQGSEATYESGFVIDKFPISRPNLTFSTLTVSNMSPEDSSIYLCSVVRPMNTEAFFGQGTRLTVV.

This clonotype was counted many times. The chain is built from TRBV9 and TRBJ1-1; D is unresolved. CDR1 and CDR2 (germline): SGDLS, YYNGEE. The V end lost 7 bases, the J end lost 2 bases, and 15 bases lay between the germline ends. CDR3 length: 14 amino acids. The CDR3 DNA reads TGTGCCAGCGGTTCTATGGGAGACAACACTGAAGCTTTCTTT. Its protein is CASGSMGDNTEAFF.

This clonotype has ten or more counts. The rearrangement joins TRBV2 to TRBJ1-2; the D gene is possibly TRBD1 (6 bases). Germline V gene lookup returns CDR1 SNHLY and CDR2 FYNNEI. The CDR3 sequence is 14 residues long. V lost 5 bases and J 3 bases, leaving 13 bases between the germline ends. CDR3 sequence (DNA): TGTGCCAGCAGTACGACAGGACGGGACTATGGCTACACCTTC. Protein: CASSTTGRDYGYTF.

This clonotype showed up many times. This chain's CDR3 is CSVSATTNEKLFF. As DNA, the CDR3 is TGCAGCGTTTCAGCTACAACTAATGAAAAACTGTTTTTT. The genes are TRBV29-1 and TRBJ1-4; D is undetermined. V lost 5 bases and J lost 0, with 7 bases in between. This CDR3 spans 13 amino acids. Germline-derived CDR1 and CDR2 are SQVTM and ANQGSEA.

There are a few counts of this clonotype. This sequence joins TRBV6-2 or TRBV6-3 and TRBJ2-2; D possibly corresponds to TRBD1 (5 bases). CDR3 size: 14 residues. Trimming stripped 11 bases from V and 1 base from J, with 14 bases between. Germline CDR1 and CDR2: MNHEY and SVGEGT. The CDR3 spells CAAGAGRNTGELFF. DNA of the CDR3: TGTGCCGCTGGGGCAGGAAGGAACACCGGGGAGCTGTTTTTT.

This clonotype was seen repeatedly, ten times or more. The chain uses TRBV29-1 and TRBJ1-1; TRBD1 is a possible D gene (5 bases). Per germline, CDR1 SQVTM and CDR2 ANQGSEA. V was trimmed by 4 bases and J by 6 bases, leaving 15 bases between them. This CDR3 spans 13 amino acids. The CDR3 sequence is CSVAGHQGAEAFF. DNA for the CDR3: TGCAGCGTTGCTGGGCATCAAGGGGCTGAAGCTTTCTTT.

This clonotype has at least ten counts. This chain connects TRBV7-6 to TRBJ2-2; D remains unclear. This CDR3 has 14 residues. The V and J ends lost 8 bases and 2 bases respectively, with 12 bases between them. From germline, CDR1 is SGHVS and CDR2 FNYEAQ. This CDR3 is CASQSTQNTGELFF. CDR3 nucleotide sequence: TGTGCCAGCCAGTCCACCCAAAACACCGGGGAGCTGTTTTTT.